This T cell receptor (beta chain) appears in the sequencing data of a study of T-cell reconstitution after alpha-beta-depleted transplantation in children. The V segment lost 7 bases and the J segment 0 bases; nucleotides outside the gene matches: 5. Germline CDR1 and CDR2: KGHDR and SFDVKD. This CDR3 comprises 15 residues. Findings and caveats of the study: Recipient T cells and thymic progenitors that survived gave rise to the high TCRbeta diversity observed at day 60 in some patients. Reportedly, roughly two months post-transplant, alpha-beta T cells arose from several hundred expanded graft clones. Newly made T cells mostly supplied T-cell counts and diversity one year after transplant.

Unique molecular identifiers were used to barcode this TCRbeta library. TCRdb called the PCR reads again in MiXCR, with one record for every CDR3 protein. The table shows 240,000 or so distinct CDR3 sequences, with roughly 8% occurring only once. This clonotype was detected a few times. Its target is not known. Sequencing was performed on PBMCs, mostly from graft donor cells, taken 180 days after TCRalphabeta/CD19-depleted stem cell transplant. The clonotype comes from a male patient under 18 who had a stem cell transplant for acute lymphoblastic leukemia, so the T cells may come from the graft donor. The chain carries TRBV24-1 and TRBJ1-5, with 7 nucleotides matching TRBD1. CDR3 DNA sequence: TGTGCCACCAGGGATGGGACAGCTAGCAATCAGCCCCAGCATTTT. This codes for CATRDGTASNQPQHF.